These 28 T cell receptor beta chains share one sample of origin, sequenced in a study of CD8 T cells in Susac syndrome (dated by TCRdb to about 2019). Receptors were amplified or captured by the immunoSEQ multiplex PCR assay. RNA was extracted with the RNeasy kit and roughly 0.45 to 1 ug was reverse transcribed using random hexamers. Through fastp at Q25 and MiXCR, TCRdb rebuilt clones from the public reads, retaining in-frame beta chains. Under each unique CDR3 protein, matching rows form one entry showing the most common genes and DNA. The sample has more than 75,000 distinct CDR3 sequences on record, over 85% of them singletons. Of the sample, less than 0.35% is held by the ten largest clones. The specimen sequenced was CD8+ T cells from PBMCs. The receptors stem from a human donor in good health.

The genes are TRBV18 and TRBJ2-3; tentative D call: TRBD2 (6 bases). Per germline, CDR1 KGHSH and CDR2 LQKENI. Trimming took 2 bases from V and 2 from J, leaving 11 bases between them. The CDR3 covers 15 residues. Here the CDR3 reads CASSPGGSNTDTQYF. The CDR3 DNA is TGTGCCAGCTCACCAGGAGGGTCCAACACAGATACGCAGTATTTT.

V is TRBV25-1 and J is TRBJ2-3; 7 nucleotides line up with TRBD1. V lost 7 bases to trimming and J lost 8 bases; unmatched junction nucleotides: 15. The CDR3 length is 15 residues. Germline V gene sequence: CDR1 MGHDK, CDR2 SYGVNS. The CDR3 here is CASIGVGQQGRTQYF. The CDR3, as DNA: TGTGCCAGCATTGGAGTAGGGCAACAGGGGCGTACGCAGTATTTT.

V usage is TRBV3-1 and J usage is TRBJ2-3, with TRBD1 matching 7 bases. CDR3 length equals 14 residues. Germline V gives CDR1 LGHDT, CDR2 YNNKEL (reference sequence). Losses at the gene ends were 1 base for V and 6 bases for J; bases not matched to a gene: 4. The CDR3 coding sequence is TGTGCCAGCAGCCAAGGACAGGGTCTGGATACGCAGTATTTT. Translating it yields CASSQGQGLDTQYF.

The chain couples TRBV30 to TRBJ2-2; 9 positions match TRBD2. The CDR3 extends over 15 amino acids. The germline gives CDR1 GTSNPN, CDR2 SVGIG (reference sequence). V lost 1 base to trimming and J lost 7 bases; unmatched junction nucleotides: 7. The CDR3 spells CAWSDLGLAIGELFF. DNA for the CDR3: TGTGCCTGGAGTGATCTAGGACTAGCGATCGGGGAGCTGTTTTTT.

V gene TRBV6-2 or TRBV6-3 combines with J gene TRBJ1-5, with D uncertain. Germline V gene lookup returns CDR1 MNHEY and CDR2 SVGEGT. Between the trimmed V and J ends, which lost 4 bases and 8 bases, there was a span of 15 bases. CDR3 length equals 14 residues. The CDR3 sequence: CASSWSGDGKPQHF. The CDR3 DNA sequence: TGTGCCAGCAGTTGGTCTGGGGATGGTAAGCCCCAGCATTTT.

The V and J genes are TRBV24-1 and TRBJ1-4; D remains ambiguous. Deletions cut 12 bases from V and 2 bases from J, with 12 bases between. This CDR3 is 13 amino acids long. Per the germline V gene, CDR1 is KGHDR and CDR2 is SFDVKD. The DNA for the CDR3 is TGTGCCCTTAGCGGGTCCACTAATGAAAAACTGTTTTTT. This sequence encodes CALSGSTNEKLFF.

V gene TRBV20-1 combines with J gene TRBJ1-5, with D uncertain. Trimming shortened V by 0 bases and J by 7 bases, and 7 bases separated the two germline ends. This CDR3 contains 12 residues. CDR1 DFQATT and CDR2 SNEGSKA come from the germline V gene (reference sequence). The CDR3 coding sequence is TGCAGTGCTAGAGACGGTCGACAGCCCCAGCATTTT. Residues: CSARDGRQPQHF.

CDR3 bases: TGCAGCGTTGAATTCGTGGGTGGCGGCAGACAAGCTTTCTTT. This codes for CSVEFVGGGRQAFF. This sequence joins TRBV29-1 and TRBJ1-1, with D hard to call. V lost 2 bases, J lost 9 bases, and 19 bases lay in between. The CDR3 contains 14 residues. Per germline, CDR1 SQVTM and CDR2 ANQGSEA.

V is TRBV7-9 and J is TRBJ1-1; the D gene is possibly TRBD1 (6 bases). CDR1 SEHNR and CDR2 FQNEAQ come from the germline V gene (reference sequence). V shed 3 bases and J shed 6 bases, with 17 bases lying between them. CDR3 length: 15 amino acids. The CDR3 sequence: CASSFENRVLAEAFF. CDR3 nucleotide sequence: TGTGCCAGCAGCTTTGAGAACAGGGTATTAGCTGAAGCTTTCTTT.

This clonotype was counted a single time. This chain connects TRBV7-9 to TRBJ2-5; the D gene is possibly TRBD2 (6 bases). The CDR3 is 16 amino acids. Trimming pared 5 bases from V and 1 base from J, leaving 17 bases between. Germline CDR1 is SEHNR and CDR2 is FQNEAQ (reference sequence). CDR3 nucleotides: TGTGCCAGCAGCCCCACGCGGGGACCGACCCAAGAGACCCAGTACTTC. It encodes CASSPTRGPTQETQYF. The whole variable domain, filled in from reference TRBV7-9 and TRBJ2-5, reads DTGVSQNPRHKITKRGQNVTFRCDPISEHNRLYWYRQTLGQGPEFLTYFQNEAQLEKSRLLSDRFSAERPKGSFSTLEIQRTEQGDSAMYLCASSPTRGPTQETQYFGPGTRLLVL.

The chain combines TRBV6-2 or TRBV6-3 with TRBJ1-5, with TRBD1 matching 7 bases. The CDR3 is 14 residues long. CDR1 is MNHEY, CDR2 SVGEGT, per germline. With V trimmed by 5 bases and J by 5 bases, 6 bases remained unmatched. This chain's CDR3 is CASSQGVGHQPQHF. CDR3 nucleotides: TGTGCCAGCAGTCAGGGGGTTGGCCATCAGCCCCAGCATTTT.

The chain carries TRBV29-1 and TRBJ2-2, with 9 nucleotides matching TRBD1. V shed 6 bases and J 6 bases; nucleotides not matched to a gene: 8. Germline CDR1 is SQVTM and CDR2 is ANQGSEA. This CDR3 spans 14 amino acids. CDR3 protein: CSVRPGTGPGELFF. The CDR3 DNA reads as TGCAGCGTGCGTCCCGGGACAGGGCCCGGGGAGCTGTTTTTT.

The chain carries TRBV19 and TRBJ2-7, with D tentatively TRBD1 (6 bases). Trimming removed 1 base from V and 1 base from J, with 8 bases in between. The CDR3 sequence is 14 residues long. In germline, CDR1 is LNHDA, CDR2 SQIVND (reference sequence). CDR3 residues: CASSIAGQSYEQYF. The CDR3 coding sequence is TGTGCCAGTAGTATAGCCGGACAGTCCTACGAGCAGTACTTC.

The chain is built from TRBV7-9 and TRBJ1-3; D is undetermined. Germline CDR1 and CDR2: SEHNR and FQNEAQ (reference sequence). The CDR3 contains 12 residues. Trimming shortened V by 3 bases and J by 3 bases, and 3 bases separated the two germline ends. In DNA form, the CDR3 reads TGTGCCAGCAGCTTTGGTGGAAACACCATATATTTT. This gives the protein CASSFGGNTIYF.

J is TRBJ1-1 and V is TRBV12-3 or TRBV12-4; D ambiguous. This CDR3 spans 11 amino acids. V dropped 6 bases and J dropped 1 base, with 3 bases sitting between them. The CDR3 here is CASRTNTEAFF. The CDR3 region has the DNA TGTGCCAGCAGAACGAACACTGAAGCTTTCTTT.

CDR3 protein: CASSSGQGGTDTQYF. As DNA, the CDR3 is TGTGCCAGCAGCTCCGGGCAGGGAGGCACAGATACGCAGTATTTT. The chain has TRBV6-6 and TRBJ2-3; D could derive from TRBD1 or TRBD2 (5 bases each). Germline CDR1 reads MNHNY; CDR2 reads SVGAGI (reference sequence). The V end was cut by 6 bases, the J end by 1 base, with 14 bases between. CDR3 length equals 15 residues.

This chain joins TRBV29-1 and TRBJ1-6; D is uncertain. This CDR3 region has 12 residues. Per the germline V gene, CDR1 is SQVTM and CDR2 is ANQGSEA. V was trimmed by 4 bases and J by 14 bases, leaving 15 bases between them. The CDR3 DNA is TGCAGCGTTGTAACCCCACAGACCACCCTCCACTTT. Protein sequence: CSVVTPQTTLHF. Drawing the rest from reference TRBV29-1 and TRBJ1-6, the complete variable domain is SAVISQKPSRDICQRGTSLTIQCQVDSQVTMMFWYRQQPGQSLTLIATANQGSEATYESGFVIDKFPISRPNLTFSTLTVSNMSPEDSSIYLCSVVTPQTTLHFGNGTRLTVT.

CDR3 sequence: CASRLGEDQPQHF. The CDR3 nucleotides are TGTGCCAGCAGGTTGGGGGAGGATCAGCCCCAGCATTTT. This chain connects TRBV27 to TRBJ1-5; tentative D call: TRBD1 (5 bases). Trimming cost V 6 bases and J 5 bases, with 11 bases left between them. Germline loops: CDR1 MNHEY, CDR2 SMNVEV (reference sequence). This CDR3 region has 13 residues.

The DNA for the CDR3 is TGTGCCAGCAGCTTGGGTCGGGGGCCATCCTACGAGCAGTACTTC. Its translation is CASSLGRGPSYEQYF. The rearrangement joins TRBV13 to TRBJ2-7; D possibly uses TRBD1 or TRBD2 (6 bases each). Germline CDR1 reads PRHDT; CDR2 reads FYEKMQ (reference sequence). V was pared by 3 bases and J by 1 base, with 13 bases between. The CDR3 has 15 residues.

The chain combines TRBV19 with TRBJ1-5, with D uncertain. Germline CDR1 reads LNHDA; CDR2 reads SQIVND (reference sequence). V was trimmed by 6 bases and J by 5 bases, leaving 8 bases between them. There are 12 residues in the CDR3. As DNA, the CDR3 is TGTGCCAGTAGAGACGGTTATCAGCCCCAGCATTTT. It codes for CASRDGYQPQHF.

This clonotype was detected only once. The chain uses TRBV2 and TRBJ2-3; D is tentatively TRBD1 or TRBD2 (6 bases each). Germline CDR1 and CDR2: SNHLY and FYNNEI. Trimming removed 0 bases at V and 6 bases at J, with 19 bases between. The length of the CDR3 is 17 residues. CDR3 residues: CASSEARGGTFPDTQYF. Here the CDR3 DNA reads TGTGCCAGCAGTGAAGCGCGAGGGGGGACTTTCCCGGATACGCAGTATTTT.

This clonotype has a single count. CDR3 in amino acids: CSASGYEQYF. The CDR3 region has the DNA TGCAGTGCTAGTGGTTACGAGCAGTACTTC. The rearrangement links TRBV20-1 to TRBJ2-7; D gene uncertain. Trimming shortened V by 3 bases and J by 4 bases, and 4 bases separated the two germline ends. Germline V CDR1 and CDR2: DFQATT, SNEGSKA (reference sequence). The CDR3 covers 10 residues.

The rearrangement uses TRBV29-1 and TRBJ2-3; 7 nucleotides line up with TRBD2. The germline CDR1 and CDR2 sequences are SQVTM and ANQGSEA. The V gene end was trimmed by 2 bases and the J gene end by 7 bases; junction bases not matched to a gene: 12. CDR3 length: 15 amino acids. CDR3 sequence reads: CSVEFAGVLLHTQYF. The DNA for the CDR3 is TGCAGCGTTGAATTCGCGGGGGTCCTACTCCATACGCAGTATTTT.

This chain connects TRBV27 to TRBJ1-2; D not resolved. Trimming left V 6 bases short and J 5 bases short, with 19 bases between. The CDR3 consists of 15 residues. CDR1 MNHEY and CDR2 SMNVEV come from the germline V gene (reference sequence). CDR3 in DNA: TGTGCCAGCAGCCAAAATCCACAGCCCTGGTATGGCTACACCTTC. This encodes CASSQNPQPWYGYTF.

The chain joins TRBV27 to TRBJ1-4, with 10 nucleotides matching TRBD1. Germline-derived CDR1 and CDR2 are MNHEY and SMNVEV (reference sequence). This CDR3 is 16 amino acids long. Trimming cost V 5 bases and J 8 bases; bases outside gene matches: 11. CDR3: CASSDGTGVRGEKLFF. Here the CDR3 DNA reads TGTGCCAGCAGTGACGGGACAGGGGTCAGGGGGGAAAAACTGTTTTTT.

The chain links TRBV15 to TRBJ2-4; 11 positions match TRBD2. With 0 bases clipped from V and 6 bases from J, the junction kept 4 bases outside the gene matches. This CDR3 has 16 residues. Germline V gene lookup returns CDR1 LNHNV and CDR2 YYDKDF (reference sequence). The CDR3 region is CATSRDLGTSGNIQYF. For the CDR3, the DNA is TGTGCCACCAGCAGAGATCTTGGGACTAGCGGAAACATTCAGTACTTC.

The rearrangement uses TRBV10-3 and TRBJ2-1; 7 bases are shared with TRBD2. J gave up 5 bases and V 0 bases, and 4 bases lay outside the gene matches. This CDR3 contains 15 residues. Germline V gene data show CDR1 as ENHRY and CDR2 as SYGVKD. The CDR3 reads CAISESGGFDNEQFF. The DNA for the CDR3 is TGTGCCATCAGTGAGTCGGGGGGGTTCGACAATGAGCAGTTCTTC.

The V gene is TRBV28, the J gene TRBJ1-4; D not certain. The CDR3 totals 16 residues. The V gene lost 3 bases and the J gene lost 0 bases, with 11 bases spanning the gap. Germline V gene sequence: CDR1 MDHEN, CDR2 SYDVKM. CDR3 in amino acids: CASSLVGGPTNEKLFF. In DNA, the CDR3 is TGTGCCAGCAGTTTGGTGGGAGGTCCAACTAATGAAAAACTGTTTTTT.